This T cell receptor (beta chain) came from a study of T cells in Graves' hyperthyroidism and ophthalmopathy. The CDR3 is 11 amino acids. Germline V gene lookup returns CDR1 GTSNPN and CDR2 SVGIG (reference sequence). The ends were cut back, 3 bases at V and 6 bases at J, with 9 bases in the middle. This clonotype showed up just a few times. The authors obtained PBMCs from over 7.5 ml of fresh peripheral blood. TCR beta CDR3 sequences were amplified from RNA transcripts. The TCR CDR3 was amplified in a first-round RT-PCR using the HTBI primer set. TCRdb used MiXCR to reprocess the multiplex PCR reads, holding one entry per CDR3 protein. The sample contains under 350,000 distinct CDR3 sequences, approximately 18% of which appear only once.

The sequencing sample was made of blood. J is TRBJ2-7 and V is TRBV30; D is ambiguous. The receptor was derived from a woman aged 45-59 years with Graves' hyperthyroidism. CDR3 in DNA: TGTGCCTGGAGGGGCCGAGGCGAGCAGTACTTC. Translating gives CAWRGRGEQYF.